Below, 31 T cell receptor beta chains from the same sample are listed, as sequenced in a study of T cells in Graves' hyperthyroidism and ophthalmopathy. TCR beta CDR3 regions were amplified from RNA. In the first-round RT-PCR of the TCR CDR3, the HTBI primer set was used. Using its own MiXCR run on the multiplex PCR reads, TCRdb lists one record per CDR3 protein. This sample has fewer than 600,000 distinct CDR3 sequences, with 12% to 15% found just once. Sample: blood. These receptor sequences come from a woman aged 40 to 50 with Graves' hyperthyroidism.

V and J are TRBV12-3 or TRBV12-4 and TRBJ2-5; a possible D gene is TRBD2 (6 bases). The CDR3 extends over 13 amino acids. V lost 6 bases and J 5 bases, leaving 13 bases between the germline ends. CDR3 region: CASSRLEGETQYF. DNA for the CDR3: TGTGCCAGCAGCCGTCTGGAGGGGGAGACCCAGTACTTC.

V and J are TRBV30 and TRBJ2-7; D is unresolved. Germline-derived CDR1 and CDR2 are GTSNPN and SVGIG (reference sequence). The CDR3 contains 12 residues. V was cut by 0 bases and J by 5 bases, with 8 bases left in between. Written as DNA, the CDR3 is TGTGCCTGGAGTGTATTGCCGAACGAGCAGTACTTC. This encodes CAWSVLPNEQYF.

There are many counts of this clonotype. CDR3 amino acids: CSAPGQPRTDTQYF. The CDR3 DNA reads as TGCAGTGCCCCTGGACAGCCACGCACAGATACGCAGTATTTT. V is TRBV20-1 and J is TRBJ2-3; weak D call: TRBD1 (6 bases). CDR1 is DFQATT, CDR2 SNEGSKA, per germline (reference sequence). Trimming pared 6 bases from V and 1 base from J, leaving 14 bases between. The CDR3 sequence is 14 residues long.

This clonotype has at least ten counts. The chain joins TRBV30 to TRBJ2-3; either TRBD1 or TRBD2 may fit D (5 bases each). CDR3 length equals 13 residues. The germline gives CDR1 GTSNPN, CDR2 SVGIG (reference sequence). V was shortened by 3 bases and J by 5 bases, with 12 bases between the two germline ends. The DNA of the CDR3 is TGTGCCTGGAGCAAAAATGGGGGAGATACGCAGTATTTT. Translation gives CAWSKNGGDTQYF.

This clonotype was detected ten times or more. The J gene is TRBJ1-1, the V gene TRBV6-1, with D maybe TRBD1 (6 bases). From germline, CDR1 is MNHNS and CDR2 SASEGT. V lost 2 bases and J lost 4, with 11 bases in between. There are 14 residues in the CDR3. The CDR3 here is CASSELGGGTEAFF. In DNA form, the CDR3 reads TGTGCCAGCAGTGAACTGGGAGGGGGCACTGAAGCTTTCTTT.

The chain has TRBV28 and TRBJ1-1; D is uncertain. Per germline, CDR1 MDHEN and CDR2 SYDVKM. The CDR3 spans 12 residues. Trimming pared 5 bases from V and 6 bases from J, leaving 10 bases between. The CDR3 DNA is TGTGCCAGCAGTCCCCAGCCTTCTGAAGCTTTCTTT. Protein sequence: CASSPQPSEAFF.

This clonotype was seen more than once but under ten times. The chain combines TRBV15 with TRBJ1-5; no reliable D call. Germline-derived CDR1 and CDR2 are LNHNV and YYDKDF (reference sequence). CDR3 length equals 12 residues. With 7 bases removed from V and 10 bases from J, the gap between germline ends came to 14 bases. CDR3 residues: CATKVGEGPQHF. The CDR3 DNA reads as TGTGCCACCAAGGTGGGCGAGGGTCCCCAGCATTTT.

The V and J genes are TRBV10-3 and TRBJ2-5; 8 bases fit TRBD1. This CDR3 is built from 17 residues. Looked up from germline, CDR1 is ENHRY and CDR2 is SYGVKD. After removal of 4 bases from V and 7 bases from J, the junction contained 17 bases not matched to a gene. DNA of the CDR3: TGTGCCATCAGTGGTCCCGGGACAGGCCCTGGGGTGGGGACCCAGTACTTC. Its protein is CAISGPGTGPGVGTQYF.

The rearrangement uses TRBV19 and TRBJ2-3; TRBD2 agrees at 9 bases. The CDR3 is made up of 16 amino acids. V trimming: 6 bases; J trimming: 1 base; junction bases outside the gene matches: 8. The V gene's germline CDR1 is LNHDA and CDR2 SQIVND (reference sequence). The CDR3 here is CASSRGGGVGTDTQYF. CDR3 nucleotide sequence: TGTGCCAGTAGCCGCGGGGGGGGCGTCGGCACAGATACGCAGTATTTT.

This clonotype was observed many times. The V gene is TRBV5-1, the J gene TRBJ2-2, with unresolved D. The V gene's germline CDR1 is SGHRS and CDR2 YFSETQ. The CDR3 covers 14 residues. Between the trimmed V and J ends, which lost 4 bases and 1 base, there was a span of 8 bases. The chain's CDR3 is CASSKGKNTGELFF. The DNA of the CDR3 is TGCGCCAGCAGCAAAGGGAAGAACACCGGGGAGCTGTTTTTT. Drawing the rest from reference TRBV5-1 and TRBJ2-2, the complete variable domain is KAGVTQTPRYLIKTRGQQVTLSCSPISGHRSVSWYQQTPGQGLQFLFEYFSETQRNKGNFPGRFSGRQFSNSRSEMNVSTLELGDSALYLCASSKGKNTGELFFGEGSRLTVL.

Ten or more counts support this clonotype. This chain joins TRBV14 and TRBJ2-1; 7 bases line up with TRBD2. V shed 0 bases, J shed 4 bases, and the junction held 6 bases outside the gene matches. This CDR3 contains 16 residues. Looked up from germline, CDR1 is SGHDN and CDR2 is FVKESK. The CDR3: CASSQDQYSGYNEQFF. CDR3 sequence (DNA): TGTGCCAGCAGCCAAGATCAATATAGCGGGTACAATGAGCAGTTCTTC.

This clonotype was found many times. This chain uses TRBV2 with TRBJ2-1; either TRBD1 or TRBD2 may fit D (5 bases each). V was clipped by 6 bases and J by 6 bases, with 18 bases between them. Germline assignment: CDR1 SNHLY and CDR2 FYNNEI. The CDR3 loop spans 15 amino acids. Here the CDR3 reads CASSYNTGGVNEQFF. CDR3 nucleotides: TGTGCCAGCAGCTACAACACAGGAGGAGTCAATGAGCAGTTCTTC.

This clonotype was recorded at least ten times. This chain connects TRBV12-5 to TRBJ1-4; unclear D gene. Germline loops: CDR1 LGHNT, CDR2 FRNRAP. The CDR3 loop spans 14 amino acids. The germline V and J ends were trimmed by 5 bases and 0 bases, with 7 bases remaining between them. CDR3 amino acids: CASGDNPTNEKLFF. In DNA form, the CDR3 reads TGTGCTAGTGGTGACAACCCAACTAATGAAAAACTGTTTTTT.

This clonotype was seen many times. The rearrangement links TRBV28 to TRBJ2-1; D may be TRBD1 (6 bases). The ends were cut back, 2 bases at V and 8 bases at J, with 10 bases in the middle. CDR1 and CDR2 (germline): MDHEN, SYDVKM. The CDR3 runs to 13 residues. The CDR3 loop is CASSLNRAHEQFF. DNA of the CDR3: TGTGCCAGCAGTTTAAACAGGGCCCATGAGCAGTTCTTC.

This clonotype has ten or more counts. V is TRBV10-3 and J is TRBJ1-1; 7 nucleotides agree with TRBD1. V lost 4 bases to trimming and J lost 3 bases; unmatched junction nucleotides: 5. The CDR3 consists of 14 residues. Germline CDR1 and CDR2: ENHRY and SYGVKD. The DNA of the CDR3 is TGTGCCATCAGTGCTAGGGACAGTTACACTGAAGCTTTCTTT. Amino acids: CAISARDSYTEAFF.

This sequence joins TRBV6-1 and TRBJ2-6; weak D call: TRBD1 (6 bases). Trimming removed 5 bases from V and 4 bases from J, with 12 bases in between. Per the germline V gene, CDR1 is MNHNS and CDR2 is SASEGT. The CDR3 extends over 15 amino acids. The CDR3 region has the DNA TGTGCCAGCAGTCCCCGGGACACCGGGGCCAACGTCCTGACTTTC. Translation gives CASSPRDTGANVLTF.

This clonotype was seen a few times. DNA for the CDR3: TGTGCCAGCAGCCAAGCGGACAGGGACGGGTACGAGCAGTACTTC. Amino acid sequence: CASSQADRDGYEQYF. The chain uses TRBV14 and TRBJ2-7; 8 positions match TRBD1. The CDR3 covers 15 residues. V lost 1 base to trimming and J lost 4 bases; unmatched junction nucleotides: 6. Per germline, CDR1 SGHDN and CDR2 FVKESK.

At least ten counts were recorded for this clonotype. The V call is TRBV27, the J call TRBJ2-7, with TRBD2 identical over 10 bases. CDR1 is MNHEY and CDR2 is SMNVEV in the germline V gene (reference sequence). CDR3 length equals 17 residues. The V and J ends lost 6 bases and 1 base, in that order; junction bases with no gene match: 12. The CDR3 reads CASSLRRGTSDSYEQYF. As DNA, the CDR3 is TGTGCCAGCAGCCTAAGGAGGGGGACTAGCGATTCCTACGAGCAGTACTTC.

This chain joins TRBV5-1 and TRBJ1-1, with a tentative D call TRBD1 (6 bases). Per germline, CDR1 SGHRS and CDR2 YFSETQ. V dropped 4 bases and J dropped 8 bases, with 24 bases sitting between them. There are 16 residues in the CDR3. CDR3 in DNA: TGCGCCAGCAGCATCGCCGGGACAAGGGACCTTGGGGAAGCTTTCTTT. Its translation is CASSIAGTRDLGEAFF.

This clonotype showed up many times. The chain joins TRBV20-1 to TRBJ2-5; TRBD1 matches at 11 bases. V gave up 0 bases and J gave up 4 bases; unmatched junction bases: 4. The CDR3 covers 15 residues. The germline gives CDR1 DFQATT, CDR2 SNEGSKA (reference sequence). Here the CDR3 reads CSARDGDRGGETQYF. CDR3 coding DNA: TGCAGTGCTAGAGACGGGGACAGGGGGGGAGAGACCCAGTACTTC.

This clonotype came up many times. The chain has TRBV27 and TRBJ2-5, with 11 bases matching TRBD2. Trimming took 5 bases from V and 5 from J; bases not matched to a gene: 10. CDR1 and CDR2 (germline): MNHEY, SMNVEV (reference sequence). There are 16 residues in the CDR3. This chain's CDR3 is CASSELAGGRWETQYF. CDR3 DNA: TGTGCCAGCAGTGAGCTAGCGGGAGGCCGGTGGGAGACCCAGTACTTC.

At least ten counts were recorded for this clonotype. The gene calls are TRBV7-2 and TRBJ2-7; D is perhaps TRBD1 (5 bases). V shed 5 bases and J shed 0 bases, with 8 bases lying between them. Germline CDR1 SGHTA, CDR2 FQGNSA. This CDR3 has 13 amino acids. CDR3: CASSRQSSYEQYF. CDR3 in DNA: TGTGCCAGCAGCCGACAGAGCTCCTACGAGCAGTACTTC.

The chain couples TRBV6-1 to TRBJ2-1; 7 bases agree with TRBD2. CDR3 length: 15 residues. Germline CDR1 reads MNHNS; CDR2 reads SASEGT. The junction had 11 bases not matched to a gene; V was cut back by 5 bases and J by 7 bases. The CDR3 DNA is TGTGCCAGCAGTTCTTTTGGGAGGGGCCGTAATGAGCAGTTCTTC. This encodes CASSSFGRGRNEQFF.

About this clonotype itself: This clone may be a read error of a much larger clone one base away. The chain uses TRBV12-3 or TRBV12-4 and TRBJ1-4, with 8 bases fitting TRBD1. V gave up 6 bases and J gave up 0 bases; unmatched junction bases: 6. The CDR3 consists of 16 residues. The CDR3: CASSYVQGATNEKLFF. CDR3 coding DNA: TGTGCCAGCAGCTATGTACAGGGGGCAACTAATGAAAAACTGTTTTTT.

This CDR3 is CATSETATNEKLFF. The CDR3 DNA is TGTGCCACCAGTGAGACAGCAACTAATGAAAAACTGTTTTTT. This sequence joins TRBV24-1 and TRBJ1-4; TRBD1 might be the D (5 bases). The V end lost 4 bases, the J end lost 0 bases, and 5 bases lay between the germline ends. This CDR3 is 14 amino acids long. Germline V gene lookup returns CDR1 KGHDR and CDR2 SFDVKD.

As to this clonotype: A much larger clone is a single base away; this may be a read error. CDR3 loop: CASSFQVARGAQYF. The CDR3 bases are TGTGCCAGCAGTTTCCAGGTCGCTAGAGGAGCGCAGTACTTC. This chain links TRBV28 with TRBJ2-7; the D is unclear. CDR1 MDHEN and CDR2 SYDVKM come from the germline V gene. The V gene lost 3 bases and the J gene lost 9 bases, with 18 bases spanning the gap. This CDR3 has 14 amino acids.

This clonotype was seen more than once but under ten times. The chain has TRBV11-1 and TRBJ1-2; perhaps TRBD1 as D (6 bases). V lost 6 bases and J lost 5, with 10 bases in between. The CDR3 is 12 amino acids. Germline CDR1 is SGHAT and CDR2 is FQDESV (reference sequence). The CDR3 protein is CASRQGLYGYTF. The CDR3 region has the DNA TGTGCCAGCAGACAGGGATTATATGGCTACACCTTC.

This clonotype was recorded at least ten times. This chain links TRBV18 with TRBJ2-1, with 8 bases aligning to TRBD1. With 0 bases clipped from V and 5 bases from J, the junction kept 12 bases outside the gene matches. Germline V gives CDR1 KGHSH, CDR2 LQKENI. This CDR3 has 18 amino acids. Written as DNA, the CDR3 is TGTGCCAGCTCACCACCGAAGAGCGGACAGGGTACTAACAATGAGCAGTTCTTC. Protein sequence: CASSPPKSGQGTNNEQFF.

This clonotype was seen many times. The V and J genes are TRBV28 and TRBJ1-1, with TRBD1 identical over 7 bases. The CDR3 is 15 amino acids. Germline lookup yields CDR1 MDHEN and CDR2 SYDVKM. After removal of 6 bases from V and 0 bases from J, the junction contained 7 bases not matched to a gene. CDR3 residues: CASRVRGSLNTEAFF. Here the CDR3 DNA reads TGTGCCAGCAGAGTCAGGGGGTCCCTGAACACTGAAGCTTTCTTT. The full variable domain, with the rest looked up from reference TRBV28 and TRBJ1-1, is DVKVTQSSRYLVKRTGEKVFLECVQDMDHENMFWYRQDPGLGLRLIYFSYDVKMKEKGDIPEGYSVSREKKERFSLILESASTNQTSMYLCASRVRGSLNTEAFFGQGTRLTVV.

The chain links TRBV27 to TRBJ2-2, with TRBD2 identical over 10 bases. Germline assignment: CDR1 MNHEY and CDR2 SMNVEV (reference sequence). V lost 4 bases, J lost 1 base, and 6 bases stayed unmatched. The CDR3 length is 17 residues. The CDR3 reads CASSSPGLALNTGELFF. Here the CDR3 DNA reads TGTGCCAGCAGTTCTCCGGGACTAGCGTTGAACACCGGGGAGCTGTTTTTT.

This clonotype was counted at least ten times. J is TRBJ2-7 and V is TRBV2, with 10 nucleotides matching TRBD2. This CDR3 has 15 residues. Germline V gives CDR1 SNHLY, CDR2 FYNNEI. The trim removed 4 bases at V and 3 bases at J, leaving 6 bases unmatched. This chain's CDR3 is CASSGGLAGVYEQYF. CDR3 bases: TGTGCCAGCAGTGGAGGGCTAGCGGGAGTCTACGAGCAGTACTTC.